This TCR beta chain was recovered during a study of beta chain features in type 1 diabetes (dated by TCRdb to between 2018 and 2020). A note on the overall study: No differences in mean age, gender distribution, total cell number or subset yield were found between patients and healthy donors. Across all samples, roughly 110,000,000 sorted cells were examined, and cell number per subset correlated strongly with RNA yield. The study compared the TCRB repertoires of sorted circulating CD4+ T cell subsets in recently diagnosed type 1 diabetes patients with those in matched healthy donors. Regulatory and stem cell-like memory subsets were obtained from only 8 patients and roughly 8 healthy donors, while naive and central memory subsets were obtained from all 28 donors. Points the paper makes about the study in general: At VDJ recombination sites, patients with type 1 diabetes made fewer insertions and deleted more nucleotides, a pattern implying thymic rearrangement abnormalities. Shorter templates might have been favored by PCR, but patient and control samples were amplified and corrected together, so both groups would have been affected equally by any skew. Only small numbers of individuals were included in the HLA sub-analyses, which left unresolved whether HLA type had any influence on TCRB rearrangement. Naive, central memory and regulatory TCRB repertoires appeared more similar among patients than among healthy donors. A moderate but significant shortening of TCRB CDR3 length was observed in type 1 diabetes patients in all four CD4+ subsets. Because cDNA was sequenced instead of genomic DNA, highly expressing activated cells could be over-represented, though the groups showed no difference in activation or CD3 levels.

A single peripheral blood draw of about 120 mL on average was collected from each donor into heparinised tubes. A BD FACSAria II and a panel including CD45RO, CCR7, CD25, CD127, CD95 and CD27 were used to sort naive, central memory, regulatory and stem cell-like memory CD4+ T cells. All sorted populations exceeded 95% purity. PBMCs were isolated right away by Lymphoprep density gradient centrifugation and were stained directly, without culture. So that batch effects would be minimized, each experiment stained and sorted samples in pairs, pairing one healthy donor with one patient. This clone occurred a few times. Its antigen remains undetermined. No base qualities exist here, and no much larger clone lies one base off it. Trimming at the junction amounts to 4 bases on V and 7 bases on J, and the germline ends lie 14 bases apart. CDR1 and CDR2, looked up from the germline V gene, are SGDLS and YYNGEE. The CDR3 contains 13 residues, cysteine and phenylalanine counted. Just CDR3 DNA is preserved here, 39 bases in frame from base 1.

The High Capacity cDNA Reverse Transcription Kit was used to reverse transcribe all of the isolated RNA, meaning that expressed TCRB transcripts were what got sequenced. Deep immunoSEQ sequencing was performed on naive, central memory and regulatory T cell samples, with an average of roughly 4 million total reads per sample. After sorted cells were lysed in RLT buffer, RNA was extracted with DNase-treated RNeasy Micro or Mini kits, with the choice depending on cell number. Each cell subset was processed on its own to prevent cross-contamination, while patient and healthy donor samples were processed together. The immunoSEQ multiplex PCR was used to amplify TCRB sequences from cDNA, yielding 87-bp fragments that span the CDR3 region. The amplicons were sequenced using the Illumina HiSeq platform. On the study's bioinformatics: PCR bias was corrected computationally using synthetic template baselines, and reads within Hamming distance 2 were collapsed, with unmergeable singletons discarded. Reads were aligned to IMGT to assign V, D and J genes, CDR3 length, and insertions or deletions at six rearrangement sites. Within each subset, clonotype counts were normalized to sorted cell number, and only after that were true diversity and Gini coefficients computed with the tcR R package. The overlap coefficient, calculated on TCRB nucleotide sequences, was used to measure repertoire sharing. What TCRdb holds here is the immuneACCESS table cut down to in-frame rearrangements. Part of the clones is not present; checked against another copy, under half of the missing clones reflect an unresolved V gene, and the others are unexplained. V and J calls and clone size come straight from that table; D and trimming were deduced from the DNA. The sample table holds 300,000 to 350,000 clones, of which about a tenth were seen once. The ten largest make up more than 0.8% of the sample.

The rearranged chain carries TRBV9 and TRBJ1-2, with the identity of the D gene unclear. This TCR was sampled from a man between 25 and 39 years old with type 1 diabetes. Sequenced: central memory CD4+ T cells from blood. The DNA is TGTGCCAGCAGCAAGACTCACGGAGGTGGCTACACCTTC. It translates as CASSKTHGGGYTF.